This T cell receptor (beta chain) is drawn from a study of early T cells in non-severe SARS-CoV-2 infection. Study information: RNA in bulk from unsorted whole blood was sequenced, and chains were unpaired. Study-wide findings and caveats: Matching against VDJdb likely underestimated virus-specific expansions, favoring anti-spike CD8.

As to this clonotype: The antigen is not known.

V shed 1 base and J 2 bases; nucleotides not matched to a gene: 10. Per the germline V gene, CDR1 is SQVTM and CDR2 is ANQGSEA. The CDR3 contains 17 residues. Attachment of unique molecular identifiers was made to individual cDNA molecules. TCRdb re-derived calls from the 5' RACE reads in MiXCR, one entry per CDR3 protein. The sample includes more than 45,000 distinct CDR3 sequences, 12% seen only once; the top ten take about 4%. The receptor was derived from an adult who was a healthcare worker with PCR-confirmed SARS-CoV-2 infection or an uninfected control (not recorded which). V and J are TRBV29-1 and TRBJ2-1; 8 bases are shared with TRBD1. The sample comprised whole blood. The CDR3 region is CSVEGGAETGAYNEQFF. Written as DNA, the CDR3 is TGCAGCGTTGAAGGTGGGGCTGAGACAGGGGCCTACAATGAGCAGTTCTTC.